This record looks at one T cell receptor beta chain sequence and its context. Its antigen is currently not known. The sample holds no much larger clone one base away, and base qualities are not on file. The cohort consisted of some 730 healthy bone marrow donors. Cohort members were all nominally healthy when sampled, although unrecorded immune exposures were likely present. Of the 670 or so cohort members, 250 to 300 had positive CMV serostatus and 352 had negative CMV serostatus, and CMV serostatus was not recorded for the donor. A peripheral blood sample was provided by each donor, and peripheral blood mononuclear cells were used for TCR beta sequencing. Genomic DNA extraction from the blood cell samples was performed with the Qiagen DNeasy Blood Extraction Kit. The library was obtained by the immunoSEQ multiplex PCR assay. For the multiplex PCR, a mixture combining 60 forward primers for TCR Vbeta segments and 13 reverse primers for TCR Jbeta segments was used. A multiplex PCR assay on genomic DNA amplified the CDR3 region of rearranged TCR beta genes. The amplified TCR beta libraries were sequenced on the Illumina HiSeq System as 87-base-pair reads. Per the original workflow: Across the 700 or so repertoires, a later analysis counted some 81 million unique TCR beta chains, 9.5 million to 12 million of which were shared by at least two donors. Raw reads were error-corrected and collapsed into unique sequences with a nearest-neighbor algorithm that merged closely related sequences to remove PCR and sequencing errors. CDR3 sequences were aligned to IMGT reference sequences to assign V, D and J gene segments. Each retained sequence needed at least a six-nucleotide match to both a V gene segment and a J gene segment. Rearrangements were classified as productive when the CDR3 lacked stop codons and remained in frame with V and J, and all other rearrangements were classified as non-productive. Following IMGT convention, CDR3 was defined as the stretch from the second conserved V-encoded cysteine up to the conserved J-encoded phenylalanine. Sequences without an unambiguous match to a single V gene segment were excluded from the earlier analysis of almost 600 of the donors. In an earlier analysis of a few hundred of the donors, V segments were called functional above 56.7% productive rearrangements and were called segregating when the between-donor standard deviation exceeded 5%. To diagnose cytomegalovirus status from the catalog of TCR beta chain sequences, a statistical classification framework was built. A later analysis assigned V and J genes by comparing TCR nucleotide sequences with IMGT/GENE-DB human TR gene sequences. Using the TCRdist pipeline, a later analysis assigned CDR3 sequences along with most-parsimonious VDJ recombination scenarios. A later analysis defined each TCR beta chain by its CDR3 amino acid sequence plus V-gene family, and excluded reads lacking a unique V-gene family. A later analysis removed 500 to 600 highly shared, low-generation-probability nucleotide sequences to deal with suspected cross-contamination and a sequencing artifact. For each public chain, a later analysis derived a clonal expansion index from normalized ranks of inferred template counts within each repertoire. Generation probabilities in a later analysis came from a VDJ recombination model fitted to out-of-frame rearrangements, and those results were checked against IGoR. Hypergeometric tests were used in a later analysis to score TCR-TCR, TCR-HLA and TCR-CMV co-occurrence, with a repertoire-size bias correction applied to the TCR pairs. A later analysis estimated false discovery rates by permuting HLA or CMV assignments 20 times. A later analysis grouped co-occurring TCRs with DBSCAN, adding TCRdist sequence similarity when clustering within HLA-allele-positive subsets. Repertoires with fewer than 30,000 or more than 120,000 public chains were left out of co-occurrence clustering, as were about five repertoires with anomalous nucleotide sharing. The immuneACCESS repertoire file appears here via TCRdb, limited to in-frame rearrangements. These files lack a portion of the clones; in checked studies, under half of the deficit traces to unresolved V genes, and the cause of the others is not known. V and J calls and clone size are copied from that table; D and trimming were computed from the DNA. For this sample the table gives some 140,000 clones, of which about 82% were detected only once. Of the sample, approximately 4.8% falls within the top ten clones.

This sample is part of a study of cytomegalovirus exposure and HLA in healthy donors (dated by TCRdb to 2016 to 2017). A note on the overall study: An earlier analysis of roughly 610 of the donors reported approximately 300 Gb of sequence data and 117 million unique TCR beta sequences obtained from around 190 million T cells. An early release covering roughly 580 HLA-typed donors comprised about 300 gigabases of sequencing data and 65 million to 100 million unique TCR sequences. Of the roughly 400 genotyped donors, more than 75% were placed in the genetic ancestry cluster associated with self-reported Caucasian donors. The study aimed to test whether signatures of past pathogen exposure could be identified by cataloging public T cell receptors. The T cell repertoires of some 670 subjects were profiled by immunosequencing and related to cytomegalovirus serostatus. Along with the approximately 650-subject first cohort, a separate validation cohort of 120 different subjects was used. High-throughput TCR immunosequencing, statistical association of individual TCRs with disease status, and machine learning were combined to predict cytomegalovirus infection status. A later analysis re-analyzed previously published TCR beta repertoires from roughly 600 donors and added high-resolution HLA genotyping to study TCR occurrence patterns. Rather than using new phenotypic data, the later analysis identified candidate immune exposures from TCR beta sequences and from how often those sequences occurred across donors. An earlier analysis of nearly 600 of the donors applied high-throughput TCR beta sequencing to assess whether each TCR beta V gene segment acted as functional or pseudogenic. Donor age, sex, ethnicity and CMV serostatus were compiled together with the repertoire data. Genome-wide SNP genotypes for about 60% of the 666 donors were used in a later genetic analysis, which treated that subset as a discovery cohort. All discovery cohort repertoires had been generated on a single sequencing platform. Class I and class II HLA loci were covered by the typing at four-digit resolution. Typing coverage varied by locus: roughly 620-630 donors for A, B, C, DRB1 and DQB1; about 520 for DQA1; over 600 for DPA1; 450 to 480 for DPB1. A handful of DR-DQ haplotypes were handled as single units for association and clustering because linkage in the cohort was strong. Across approximately 420 genotyped donors of the cohort, an average of approximately 200,000 unique TCR beta nucleotide sequences per donor were sequenced, and 15% to 20% of those sequences were non-productive. General conclusions and limits of the study: Linkage disequilibrium might explain the correlated functional status among segregating V segments, but an unknown experimental factor could not be ruled out. The classifier was reported to diagnose cytomegalovirus status with high specificity and sensitivity in both the original and validation cohorts. According to a later analysis, parvovirus B19, influenza, CMV and Epstein-Barr virus appeared linked to several top co-occurrence clusters. While some public TCRs were present in many individuals, most TCR sequences turned up only very rarely across donors. A cluster of highly shared sequence variants was judged likely to be a technical artifact of the sequencing pipeline. A later analysis found that most CMV-associated TCR beta chains appeared HLA-restricted, with HLA associations seemingly driven largely by CMV exposure. Three of the identified cytomegalovirus-associated TCR beta chains were confirmed in vitro to be specific for cytomegalovirus antigens. In an earlier analysis of around 600 of the donors, most TCR beta V segments were observed in productive rearrangements about 90% or about 30% of the time, broadly matching IMGT annotations. According to a later analysis, TCR association rates differed among HLA loci, with DRB1 alleles showing the most associated TCRs and HLA-C alleles showing the fewest. The study listed 164 TCR beta chains as associated with cytomegalovirus. Sequencing depth was assumed to be roughly uniform across donors in the presence/absence analyses, though that assumption may not hold. V-gene and J-gene trimming of TCR beta chains was associated with a missense DCLRE1C variant in a later genetic analysis, and the association was replicated in an independent cohort. Only TCR beta chains were sequenced in this cohort, and the absence of alpha or paired-chain data limited detectable features. A later analysis associated about 17,000 TCR beta sequences with specific HLA alleles at a false discovery rate of 0.05. When HLA alleles, especially DR and DQ, strongly co-occurred, attributing TCR associations to individual alleles was difficult. In a later genetic analysis, fewer N-insertions in productive TCRs were reported among donors in an Asian-associated ancestry cluster than the 666-donor mean. A later analysis found that HLA-associated TCR beta chains were more clonally expanded and had lower generation probabilities than equally common non-associated chains. Immune exposure information for the cohort was limited to CMV serostatus. Because counts were too low, roughly 18 rarely observed V segments, including chromosome 9 orphons, were left out of the earlier analysis of several hundred of the donors. It was suggested by the authors that the approach could potentially be generalized to other disease states and immunological phenotypes. A further reported finding was that TCR beta sequences accurately predicted the HLA-A and HLA-B alleles for most subjects in the first cohort. Because HLA typing was unavailable for some donors at each locus, only the typed subset was used in association tests.

The clonotype comes from a man younger than 45 in good health. Sequencing was done on a sample of PBMCs.

The DNA sequence reads TGTGCCAGCAACCGACAGGGAGGAACTGAAGCTTTCTTT. It translates as CASNRQGGTEAFF. The chain uses TRBV6-5 and TRBJ1-1, with 7 bases aligning to TRBD1. CDR3 length: 13 amino acids, cysteine to phenylalanine. The entry retains the CDR3 DNA only, 39 bases that are in frame from base 1. The germline V and J ends show losses of 7 bases and 5 bases respectively, and no gene match explains 7 bases of the junction. Via the germline V gene, CDR1 is MNHEY and CDR2 SVGAGI.